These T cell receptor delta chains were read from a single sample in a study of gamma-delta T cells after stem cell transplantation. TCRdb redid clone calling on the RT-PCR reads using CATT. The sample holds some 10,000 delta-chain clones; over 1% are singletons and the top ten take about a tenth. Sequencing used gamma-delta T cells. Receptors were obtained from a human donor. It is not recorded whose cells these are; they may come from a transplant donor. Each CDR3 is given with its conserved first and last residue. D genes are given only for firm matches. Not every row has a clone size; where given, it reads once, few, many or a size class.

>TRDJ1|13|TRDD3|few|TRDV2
TGTGCCTGTGACATCGTGGGGGATACGCTCCTCATCTTT
CACDIVGDTLLIF
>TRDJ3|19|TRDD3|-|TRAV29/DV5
TGTGCAGCAAGTACACTTACTGGGGGACGCTCCTGGGACACCCGACAGATGTTTTTC
CAASTLTGGRSWDTRQMFF
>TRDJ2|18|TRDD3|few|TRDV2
TGTGCCTGTGACAGACTGGGGGATAGTGTGGCTTTGACAGCACAACTCTTCTTT
CACDRLGDSVALTAQLFF
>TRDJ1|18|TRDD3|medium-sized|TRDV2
TGTGCCTGTGACACCGTACTGGGGGATACCCAGTACACCGATAAACTCATCTTT
CACDTVLGDTQYTDKLIF
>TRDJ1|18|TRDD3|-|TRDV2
TGTGCCTGTGACCCTATACTGGGGGATACGCTGGGGACCGATAAACTCATCTTT
CACDPILGDTLGTDKLIF
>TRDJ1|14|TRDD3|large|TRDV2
TGTGCCTGTGACCGACTGGGGGAAACCGATAAACTCATCTTT
CACDRLGETDKLIF
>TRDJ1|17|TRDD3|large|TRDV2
TGTGCCTGTGACACCGTGGGTGGGGGACCCGACACCGATAAACTCATCTTT
CACDTVGGGPDTDKLIF
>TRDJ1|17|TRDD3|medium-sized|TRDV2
TGTGCCTGTGACACCGCTAAGTCTGGGGGAGGCACCGATAAACTCATCTTT
CACDTAKSGGGTDKLIF
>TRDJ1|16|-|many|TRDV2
TGTGCCTGTGACACCGTCGGCGGGAAAAGCGGACCTGGACTCATCTTT
CACDTVGGKSGPGLIF
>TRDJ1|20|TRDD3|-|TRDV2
TGTGCCTGTGACACCCCGTGGCTGGGGGATACGGCCCAATACACCGATAAACTCATCTTT
CACDTPWLGDTAQYTDKLIF
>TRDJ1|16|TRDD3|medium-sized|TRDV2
TGTGCCTGTTCCGCTTTGGGGGAACGGGGGGCCGATAAACTCATCTTT
CACSALGERGADKLIF
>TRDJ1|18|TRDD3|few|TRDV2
TGTGCCTGTGACCCAGTACTGGGGGATACTGACGGCACCGATAAACTCATCTTT
CACDPVLGDTDGTDKLIF
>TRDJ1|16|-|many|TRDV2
TGTGCCTGTGACACCGTGGGGGGGAGACAAACCGATAAACTCATCTTT
CACDTVGGRQTDKLIF
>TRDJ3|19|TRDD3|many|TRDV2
TGTGCCTGTGACACCGGGGGACTGGGGGATACGGAGTCCACCCGACAGATGTTTTTC
CACDTGGLGDTESTRQMFF
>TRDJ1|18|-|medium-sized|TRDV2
TGTGCCTGTGACACGGTATCGGTTGTACGGGGGTATACCGATAAACTCATCTTT
CACDTVSVVRGYTDKLIF
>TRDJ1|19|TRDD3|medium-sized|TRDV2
TGTGCCTGTGACTCGGTATTACTGGGGGATTCTTTAGACACCGATAAACTCATCTTT
CACDSVLLGDSLDTDKLIF
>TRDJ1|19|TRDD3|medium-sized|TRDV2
TGTGCCTGTGACACGCTTGCAACACTGGGGGATCCGGGCACCGATAAACTCATCTTT
CACDTLATLGDPGTDKLIF
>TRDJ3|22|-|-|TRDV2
TGTGCCTGTGACACCGCGGGACCTGGTGAGCGGGGAAAAGCCTGGGACACCCGACAGATGTTTTTC
CACDTAGPGERGKAWDTRQMFF
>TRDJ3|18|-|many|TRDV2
TGTGCCTGTGACACCAGCTGGGGAGCCTCCTGGGACACCCGACAGATGTTTTTC
CACDTSWGASWDTRQMFF
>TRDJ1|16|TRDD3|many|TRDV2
TGTGCCTGTGACACCCTGGGGGAGACATACACCGATAAACTCATCTTT
CACDTLGETYTDKLIF
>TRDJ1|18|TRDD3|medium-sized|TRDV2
TGTGCCTGTGACACCGCGGGGAGTGGGGGATACGGAATCGATAAACTCATCTTT
CACDTAGSGGYGIDKLIF
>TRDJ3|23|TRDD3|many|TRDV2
TGTGCCTGTGACACTTTAAGCTCAACTGGGGGTTTTCCGAGCTCCTGGGACACCCGACAGATGTTTTTC
CACDTLSSTGGFPSSWDTRQMFF
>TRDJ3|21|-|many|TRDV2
TGTGCCTGTGACACCGTTCCTAGGGAGGGATCAAGCTCCTGGGACACCCGACAGATGTTTTTC
CACDTVPREGSSSWDTRQMFF
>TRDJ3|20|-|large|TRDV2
TGTGCCTGTGACCCAACCACCGGGGGAGATAGCTCCTGGGACACCCGACAGATGTTTTTC
CACDPTTGGDSSWDTRQMFF
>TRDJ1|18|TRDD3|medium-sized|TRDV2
TGTGCCTGTGACAGCCTACTGGGGGATTCCCGCTACACCGATAAACTCATCTTT
CACDSLLGDSRYTDKLIF
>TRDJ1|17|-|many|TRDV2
TGTGCCTGTGACGGGGTGGGGGCCTCCATGTACACCGATAAACTCATCTTT
CACDGVGASMYTDKLIF
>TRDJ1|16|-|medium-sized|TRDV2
TGTGCCTGTGACACCTTGGGGATCCGAAAGACCGATAAACTCATCTTT
CACDTLGIRKTDKLIF
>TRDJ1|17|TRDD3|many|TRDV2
TGTGCCTGTGACCCCTGGGGGATTAAAAATTACACCGATAAACTCATCTTT
CACDPWGIKNYTDKLIF